These 16 T cell receptor beta chains originate from one sample sequenced in a study of cytomegalovirus exposure and HLA in healthy donors. Vbeta (60) and Jbeta (13) primers were used in the PCR. This table comes from immunoSEQ multiplex PCR, and its TCRdb copy is limited to in-frame clones, with some not included. The sample table includes some 130,000 clones. Sequencing input: PBMCs. All receptors come from a man younger than 30 in good health and CMV-seronegative.

This chain's CDR3 is CASSLLAGEQYF. For the CDR3, the DNA is TGTGCCAGCAGCTTACTAGCTGGCGAGCAGTACTTC. The chain employs TRBV11-2 and TRBJ2-7; tentative D call: TRBD2 (5 bases). The CDR3 is 12 amino acids. Germline CDR1 and CDR2: SGHAT and FQNNGV. Between the trimmed V and J ends, which lost 2 bases and 6 bases, there was a span of 8 bases.

V gene TRBV9 combines with J gene TRBJ2-2; TRBD1 might be the D (5 bases). The germline gives CDR1 SGDLS, CDR2 YYNGEE. Between the trimmed V and J ends, which lost 0 bases and 4 bases, there was a span of 13 bases. This CDR3 has 16 residues. The CDR3 DNA follows: TGTGCCAGCAGCGTAGGTGTAGCAGGGATCACCGGGGAGCTGTTTTTT. Translation gives CASSVGVAGITGELFF.

This sequence joins TRBV7-9 and TRBJ1-6, with unresolved D. The germline CDR1 and CDR2 sequences are SEHNR and FQNEAQ (reference sequence). The CDR3 contains 16 residues. V shed 4 bases and J shed 7 bases, with 17 bases lying between them. CDR3 sequence reads: CASSSGKLRINSPLHF. The CDR3 nucleotides read TGTGCCAGCAGCTCTGGAAAACTGAGGATCAATTCACCCCTCCACTTT.

The genes are TRBV2 and TRBJ2-3; 11 positions match TRBD2. There are 15 residues in the CDR3. The V gene's germline CDR1 is SNHLY and CDR2 FYNNEI. J was trimmed by 8 bases and V by 3 bases; bases with no gene match: 7. Written as DNA, the CDR3 is TGTGCCAGCAGTGAGACTAGCGGGGTGGTAGCTACGCAGTATTTT. Protein product: CASSETSGVVATQYF.

This chain joins TRBV7-2 and TRBJ2-7; D is perhaps TRBD2 (5 bases). Trimming stripped 5 bases from V and 4 bases from J, with 24 bases between. This CDR3 is built from 17 residues. Germline V lookup: CDR1 SGHTA, CDR2 FQGNSA. CDR3: CASSIRGFEPPGYEQYF. CDR3 coding DNA: TGTGCCAGCAGCATCCGGGGTTTCGAGCCGCCCGGTTACGAGCAGTACTTC.

J is TRBJ1-5 and V is TRBV28, with 7 nucleotides matching TRBD1. J was trimmed by 10 bases and V by 2 bases; bases with no gene match: 2. CDR1 is MDHEN and CDR2 is SYDVKM in the germline V gene. CDR3 length: 12 residues. The CDR3 sequence: CASSLTGEPQHF. The CDR3 nucleotides read TGTGCCAGCAGTTTAACAGGGGAACCCCAGCATTTT. The whole variable domain, remainder taken from reference TRBV28 and TRBJ1-5, is DVKVTQSSRYLVKRTGEKVFLECVQDMDHENMFWYRQDPGLGLRLIYFSYDVKMKEKGDIPEGYSVSREKKERFSLILESASTNQTSMYLCASSLTGEPQHFGDGTRLSIL.

The gene calls are TRBV5-1 and TRBJ2-7, with D tentatively TRBD1 (5 bases). With 4 bases removed from V and 1 base from J, the gap between germline ends came to 6 bases. This CDR3 is 12 amino acids long. Germline values: CDR1 SGHRS, CDR2 YFSETQ. CDR3 amino acids: CASSTGSYEQYF. The CDR3 coding sequence is TGCGCCAGCAGCACAGGATCCTACGAGCAGTACTTC. Filled out from reference TRBV5-1 and TRBJ2-7, the complete variable domain reads KAGVTQTPRYLIKTRGQQVTLSCSPISGHRSVSWYQQTPGQGLQFLFEYFSETQRNKGNFPGRFSGRQFSNSRSEMNVSTLELGDSALYLCASSTGSYEQYFGPGTRLTVT.

The chain carries TRBV9 and TRBJ2-7; TRBD2 matches at 8 bases. Germline V CDR1 and CDR2: SGDLS, YYNGEE. The length of the CDR3 is 16 residues. V trimming: 0 bases; J trimming: 7 bases; junction bases outside the gene matches: 12. The DNA of the CDR3 is TGTGCCAGCAGCGTAGAAGGAGCGGGAGTGCGAGAGGAGCAGTACTTC. Translating it yields CASSVEGAGVREEQYF.

CDR3 region: CASSGTAGGYEQFF. As DNA, the CDR3 is TGTGCCAGCAGTGGAACGGCGGGAGGATATGAGCAGTTCTTC. The chain joins TRBV28 to TRBJ2-1, with 8 positions matching TRBD2. V dropped 5 bases and J dropped 8; count of bases not matched to a gene: 8. The CDR3 covers 14 residues. Germline lookup yields CDR1 MDHEN and CDR2 SYDVKM.

The V gene is TRBV11-3, the J gene TRBJ2-2; D not resolved. Trimming took off 0 bases at V and 7 bases at J, with 12 bases between the two ends. Germline V lookup: CDR1 SGHNT, CDR2 YENEEA. There are 15 residues in the CDR3. The DNA for the CDR3 is TGTGCCAGCAGCTTAGATAGAGGTTTTGACGGGGAGCTGTTTTTT. Translated, it gives CASSLDRGFDGELFF.

The rearrangement uses TRBV29-1 and TRBJ1-4; 9 positions agree with TRBD1. J lost 14 bases, V lost 1 base, and 11 bases had no gene match. CDR3 size: 14 residues. Germline values: CDR1 SQVTM, CDR2 ANQGSEA. The CDR3 is CSVEGFGTGRLLFF. Written as DNA, the CDR3 is TGCAGCGTTGAAGGGTTCGGGACAGGGCGGTTGCTGTTTTTT.

The rearrangement links TRBV7-9 to TRBJ1-2; D perhaps matches TRBD1 (6 bases). Germline V gene lookup returns CDR1 SEHNR and CDR2 FQNEAQ (reference sequence). The CDR3 extends over 15 amino acids. V was clipped by 0 bases and J by 6 bases, with 14 bases between them. CDR3 sequence: CASSLAWRGADGYTF. CDR3 bases: TGTGCCAGCAGCTTAGCGTGGCGGGGGGCGGATGGCTACACCTTC.

The chain joins TRBV19 to TRBJ1-1, with D possibly matching TRBD1 (6 bases). This CDR3 region has 14 residues. Germline lookup yields CDR1 LNHDA and CDR2 SQIVND (reference sequence). V was pared by 3 bases and J by 5 bases, with 13 bases between. The CDR3 region is CASSIRNRETEAFF. Written as DNA, the CDR3 is TGTGCCAGTAGTATCCGGAACAGGGAAACTGAAGCTTTCTTT.

This chain joins TRBV7-6 and TRBJ2-5; D is unclear. CDR3 length: 14 amino acids. Germline lookup yields CDR1 SGHVS and CDR2 FNYEAQ. The germline V and J ends were trimmed by 2 bases and 0 bases, with 7 bases remaining between them. The CDR3, as DNA: TGTGCCAGCAGCTTACGTATTAACCAAGAGACCCAGTACTTC. Its translation: CASSLRINQETQYF. Supplemented by reference TRBV7-6 and TRBJ2-5, the full variable domain reads GAGVSQSPRYKVTKRGQDVALRCDPISGHVSLYWYRQALGQGPEFLTYFNYEAQQDKSGLPNDRFSAERPEGSISTLTIQRTEQRDSAMYRCASSLRINQETQYFGPGTRLLVL.

The V call is TRBV5-5, the J call TRBJ2-7; 8 nucleotides match TRBD2. The CDR3 is made up of 14 amino acids. The V gene's germline CDR1 is SGHKS and CDR2 YYEKEE (reference sequence). Trimming at V came to 0 bases and at J to 2 bases, leaving 1 base not matched to a gene. The CDR3 sequence: CASSLGSGTYEQYF. In DNA form, the CDR3 reads TGTGCCAGCAGCTTGGGTAGCGGGACCTACGAGCAGTACTTC.

The chain employs TRBV9 and TRBJ2-5; no definite D call. The V gene's germline CDR1 is SGDLS and CDR2 YYNGEE. The CDR3 runs 13 residues. Trimming cost V 3 bases and J 7 bases, with 13 bases left between them. The CDR3 loop reads CASSELPRGTQYF. CDR3 in DNA: TGTGCCAGCAGCGAATTACCGCGTGGGACCCAGTACTTC.